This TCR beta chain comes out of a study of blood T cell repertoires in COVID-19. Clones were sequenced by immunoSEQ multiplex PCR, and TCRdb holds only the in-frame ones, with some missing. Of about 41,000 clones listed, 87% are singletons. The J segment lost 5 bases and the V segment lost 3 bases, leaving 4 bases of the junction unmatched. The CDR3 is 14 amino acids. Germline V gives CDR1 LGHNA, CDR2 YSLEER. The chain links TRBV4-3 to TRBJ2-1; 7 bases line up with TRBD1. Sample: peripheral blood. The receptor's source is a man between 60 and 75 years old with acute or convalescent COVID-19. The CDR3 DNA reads TGCGCCAGCAGCCAGGCGACAGGGAACAATGAGCAGTTCTTC. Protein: CASSQATGNNEQFF.